This passage covers 19 T cell receptor beta chains from one sample sequenced in a study of blood T cell repertoires in COVID-19. Clones were read by immunoSEQ multiplex PCR, and TCRdb kept only the in-frame ones, dropping some. The repertoire includes more than 95,000 clones, roughly nine tenths of them detected once, and roughly 5.5% sits in the top ten. What was sequenced was peripheral blood. Receptor source: a human donor in a cohort sampled during active COVID-19.

V gene TRBV7-9 combines with J gene TRBJ2-7; a possible D gene is TRBD2 (6 bases). Per the germline V gene, CDR1 is SEHNR and CDR2 is FQNEAQ (reference sequence). V was shortened by 3 bases and J by 3 bases, with 15 bases between the two germline ends. CDR3 size: 15 residues. The CDR3 coding sequence is TGTGCCAGCAGCTTGACCGGGACGGGACTCTACGAGCAGTACTTC. This encodes CASSLTGTGLYEQYF.

Notes on this clone: The sample contains more than one DNA sequence encoding this CDR3. V gene TRBV6-5 combines with J gene TRBJ2-7; 7 nucleotides agree with TRBD2. Looked up from germline, CDR1 is MNHEY and CDR2 is SVGAGI. Trimming took 5 bases from V and 3 from J; bases not matched to a gene: 7. This CDR3 is built from 14 residues. This CDR3 reads CASSPGVAGYEQYF. The CDR3 nucleotides read TGTGCCAGCAGTCCCGGGGTAGCGGGCTACGAGCAGTACTTC.

The chain carries TRBV3-1 (or the pseudogene TRBV3-2) and TRBJ2-5; D is unresolved. Germline V gene lookup returns CDR1 LGHDT and CDR2 YNNKEL (reference sequence). The V end lost 5 bases, the J end lost 2 bases, and 9 bases lay between the germline ends. The CDR3 has 13 residues. The CDR3 coding sequence is TGTGCCAGCAGCGCCCTCGCGCAAGAGACCCAGTACTTC. Protein product: CASSALAQETQYF.

CDR3 sequence: CATRQGQFSYEQYF. The CDR3, as DNA: TGTGCCACCCGACAGGGCCAGTTCTCCTACGAGCAGTACTTC. This chain joins TRBV10-3 and TRBJ2-7, with 7 bases matching TRBD1. The V segment lost 10 bases and the J segment 0 bases; nucleotides outside the gene matches: 9. In germline, CDR1 is ENHRY, CDR2 SYGVKD. This CDR3 spans 14 amino acids.

This clone was counted a single time. The chain combines TRBV4-2 with TRBJ1-4; D is undetermined. Germline values: CDR1 LGHNA, CDR2 YNFKEQ. Between the trimmed V and J ends, which lost 0 bases and 8 bases, there was a span of 16 bases. This CDR3 comprises 16 residues. CDR3 DNA: TGTGCCAGCAGCCAAGACCTCCCTGGAGGGTCCGAAAAACTGTTTTTT. Protein: CASSQDLPGGSEKLFF.

This sequence joins TRBV4-3 and TRBJ2-7; D call uncertain. This CDR3 has 15 amino acids. Germline V gives CDR1 LGHNA, CDR2 YSLEER. The V gene lost 1 base and the J gene lost 2 bases, with 12 bases spanning the gap. The DNA for the CDR3 is TGCGCCAGCAGCCAAGGTTCAGGAATCACCTACGAGCAGTACTTC. It encodes CASSQGSGITYEQYF.

V is TRBV6-2 or TRBV6-3 and J is TRBJ1-5; D remains unclear. This CDR3 has 15 amino acids. Germline loops: CDR1 MNHEY, CDR2 SVGEGT. The V gene lost 3 bases and the J gene lost 2 bases, with 11 bases spanning the gap. This chain's CDR3 is CASSYPGVGNQPQHF. The CDR3 DNA reads TGTGCCAGCAGTTATCCGGGTGTGGGCAATCAGCCCCAGCATTTT.

The chain recombines TRBV30 with TRBJ2-2, with D possibly matching TRBD2 (6 bases). The CDR3 is 15 amino acids. CDR1 and CDR2 from the germline V gene are GTSNPN and SVGIG (reference sequence). V was shortened by 3 bases and J by 6 bases, with 17 bases between the two germline ends. CDR3 sequence (DNA): TGTGCCTGGAGAACCCTTCTAGGAGGGGCCGGGGAGCTGTTTTTT. The encoded protein is CAWRTLLGGAGELFF.

The chain recombines TRBV29-1 with TRBJ1-3, with D tentatively TRBD1 (5 bases). This CDR3 region has 14 residues. V gave up 5 bases and J gave up 1 base, with 12 bases separating them. Germline-derived CDR1 and CDR2 are SQVTM and ANQGSEA. Written as DNA, the CDR3 is TGCAGCGTTTCCCGGGGGGTGTCTGGAAACACCATATATTTT. This codes for CSVSRGVSGNTIYF.

The chain joins TRBV6-4 to TRBJ2-7; 7 bases agree with TRBD2. Germline-derived CDR1 and CDR2 are MRHNA and SNTAGT. The V gene end was trimmed by 3 bases and the J gene end by 0 bases; junction bases not matched to a gene: 2. There are 14 residues in the CDR3. The chain's CDR3 is CASSEREGSYEQYF. The CDR3 region has the DNA TGTGCCAGCAGTGAGAGGGAGGGCTCCTACGAGCAGTACTTC.

The rearrangement links TRBV28 to TRBJ2-3; 8 bases line up with TRBD2. After removal of 6 bases from V and 3 bases from J, the junction contained 20 bases not matched to a gene. The CDR3 is made up of 19 amino acids. The germline V gene encodes CDR1 MDHEN and CDR2 SYDVKM. The CDR3 spells CASSLPLGLEGSQTDTQYF. In nucleotides, the CDR3 is TGTGCCAGCAGCCTCCCCCTGGGACTAGAGGGAAGTCAGACAGATACGCAGTATTTT. Variable domain in full (rest from reference TRBV28 and TRBJ2-3): DVKVTQSSRYLVKRTGEKVFLECVQDMDHENMFWYRQDPGLGLRLIYFSYDVKMKEKGDIPEGYSVSREKKERFSLILESASTNQTSMYLCASSLPLGLEGSQTDTQYFGPGTRLTVL.

The V and J genes are TRBV7-9 and TRBJ2-1, with a tentative D call TRBD2 (6 bases). The germline V gene has CDR1 SEHNR and CDR2 FQNEAQ (reference sequence). Trimming took off 5 bases at V and 2 bases at J, with 13 bases between the two ends. The CDR3 length is 15 residues. CDR3 residues: CASSPRGDPYNEQFF. In DNA, the CDR3 is TGTGCCAGCAGCCCCCGCGGGGATCCCTACAATGAGCAGTTCTTC.

The CDR3 sequence: CASTAIRGGQPQHF. CDR3 in DNA: TGTGCCAGCACCGCTATCAGGGGTGGTCAGCCCCAGCATTTT. This chain joins TRBV28 and TRBJ1-5, with a weak D call TRBD1 (6 bases). This CDR3 contains 14 residues. V was clipped by 7 bases and J by 6 bases, with 16 bases between them. The germline CDR1 and CDR2 sequences are MDHEN and SYDVKM.

This clone was found once. The chain uses TRBV5-6 and TRBJ2-1; TRBD1 might be the D (6 bases). CDR3 length equals 15 residues. Trimming cost V 4 bases and J 0 bases, with 11 bases left between them. Germline lookup yields CDR1 SGHDT and CDR2 YYEEEE. Here the CDR3 reads CASSTGQNSYNEQFF. Here the CDR3 DNA reads TGTGCCAGCAGCACTGGACAGAACTCCTACAATGAGCAGTTCTTC.

The V gene is TRBV15, the J gene TRBJ1-1; possibly TRBD1 for D (5 bases). Between the trimmed V and J ends, which lost 0 bases and 4 bases, there was a span of 21 bases. This CDR3 region has 18 residues. Germline V gene sequence: CDR1 LNHNV, CDR2 YYDKDF (reference sequence). The CDR3 DNA reads TGTGCCACCAGCAGAGAACAATACAGGACCTCTCGAAGCACTGAAGCTTTCTTT. Residues: CATSREQYRTSRSTEAFF.

The genes are TRBV5-1 and TRBJ2-7, with TRBD1 matching over 7 bases. V gave up 4 bases and J gave up 6 bases; unmatched junction bases: 4. CDR3 size: 12 residues. CDR1 is SGHRS and CDR2 is YFSETQ in the germline V gene. This CDR3 reads CASSPTGVEQYF. CDR3 DNA sequence: TGCGCCAGCAGCCCAACAGGGGTCGAGCAGTACTTC.

The chain is built from TRBV18 and TRBJ1-2; perhaps TRBD1 as D (5 bases). The V end was cut by 3 bases, the J end by 8 bases, with 16 bases between. The germline V gene has CDR1 KGHSH and CDR2 LQKENI. There are 14 residues in the CDR3. The CDR3 here is CASSPRQFDPGYTF. CDR3 bases: TGTGCCAGCTCACCCAGACAGTTCGACCCCGGCTACACCTTC.

The chain employs TRBV30 and TRBJ1-4; no clear D gene. This CDR3 spans 14 amino acids. V shed 0 bases and J shed 0 bases, with 5 bases lying between them. CDR1 is GTSNPN and CDR2 is SVGIG in the germline V gene (reference sequence). The CDR3 is CAWSVGATNEKLFF. DNA for the CDR3: TGTGCCTGGAGTGTCGGGGCAACTAATGAAAAACTGTTTTTT.

The chain couples TRBV6-2 or TRBV6-3 to TRBJ2-3, with TRBD2 matching over 7 bases. The CDR3 is 17 residues long. CDR1 MNHEY and CDR2 SVGEGT come from the germline V gene. V lost 4 bases and J lost 3; bases outside the gene matches: 13. CDR3 DNA sequence: TGTGCCAGCAGTTCGACTCGCTTGGCGGGAGTAACAGATACGCAGTATTTT. Its protein is CASSSTRLAGVTDTQYF.